This entry concerns a single T cell receptor (beta chain). Other DNA variants within this sample encode the same CDR3. Only in-frame clones appear in the TCRdb table, and some are missing; sequencing was by immunoSEQ multiplex PCR. The sample has over 200,000 clones; approximately 83% are singletons. The source of the sample is a study of blood T cell repertoires in COVID-19. Overall study context: PBMCs, B-cell-depleted T cells, or T cells provided the cDNA or gDNA that made up the material.

The CDR3 loop spans 16 amino acids. V gave up 5 bases and J gave up 3 bases, with 20 bases separating them. Germline loops: CDR1 MNHEY, CDR2 SVGEGT. The chain links TRBV6-2 or TRBV6-3 to TRBJ2-7; possible D gene TRBD1, 7 bases. The material sequenced was peripheral blood. This TCR came from a woman in her twenties or thirties with COVID-19, enrolled during active disease. CDR3: CASSKLQGRGYYEQYF. The CDR3 DNA reads as TGTGCCAGCAGTAAATTACAGGGGCGGGGTTACTACGAGCAGTACTTC.